Presented here are 29 T cell receptor beta chains from one specimen sequenced in a study of cytomegalovirus exposure and HLA in healthy donors. With 60 Vbeta and 13 Jbeta primers, the PCR was carried out. Some clones are missing from TCRdb's copy, which holds only in-frame ones; the method was immunoSEQ multiplex PCR. The table shows hundreds of thousands of clones, with about 80% occurring only once. Material: PBMCs. All receptors derive from a man aged 18 to 29 in good health and CMV-seronegative.

The CDR3 DNA follows: TGTGCCAGCAGCTTAACAGGACAGGGGGCGGGTGGCTACACCTTC. The encoded protein is CASSLTGQGAGGYTF. The chain is built from TRBV7-9 and TRBJ1-2, with 11 bases identical to TRBD1. This CDR3 has 15 amino acids. V gave up 2 bases and J gave up 7 bases; unmatched junction bases: 6. Looked up from germline, CDR1 is SEHNR and CDR2 is FQNEAQ (reference sequence).

J is TRBJ2-3 and V is TRBV7-2; no clear D. Trimming took 4 bases from V and 10 from J, leaving 12 bases between them. The CDR3 spans 12 residues. Germline V lookup: CDR1 SGHTA, CDR2 FQGNSA. The CDR3 loop is CASSSSTGAQYF. The CDR3 DNA reads TGTGCCAGCAGCTCCTCCACCGGAGCGCAGTATTTT.

The rearrangement uses TRBV5-1 and TRBJ2-2; D gene unclear. CDR1 and CDR2 from the germline V gene are SGHRS and YFSETQ. The CDR3 runs to 13 residues. Deletions cut 0 bases from V and 5 bases from J, with 5 bases between. Here the CDR3 reads CASSLGATGELFF. The CDR3 bases are TGCGCCAGCAGCTTGGGAGCGACCGGGGAGCTGTTTTTT.

V usage is TRBV7-9 and J usage is TRBJ2-3; 8 bases line up with TRBD2. The length of the CDR3 is 14 residues. After removal of 3 bases from V and 3 bases from J, the junction contained 2 bases not matched to a gene. The germline CDR1 and CDR2 sequences are SEHNR and FQNEAQ (reference sequence). The CDR3 reads CASSFAGGTDTQYF. CDR3 nucleotide sequence: TGTGCCAGCAGCTTTGCGGGAGGTACAGATACGCAGTATTTT.

The chain couples TRBV15 to TRBJ2-7; 14 bases fit TRBD2. The trim removed 0 bases at V and 4 bases at J, leaving 2 bases unmatched. Germline CDR1 is LNHNV and CDR2 is YYDKDF (reference sequence). The CDR3 is 16 residues long. CDR3 DNA: TGTGCCACCAGCAGAGATCGACTAGCGGGAGGGTACGAGCAGTACTTC. Protein sequence: CATSRDRLAGGYEQYF. Full variable domain (rest looked up from reference TRBV15 and TRBJ2-7): DAMVIQNPRYQVTQFGKPVTLSCSQTLNHNVMYWYQQKSSQAPKLLFHYYDKDFNNEADTPDNFQSRRPNTSFCFLDIRSPGLGDTAMYLCATSRDRLAGGYEQYFGPGTRLTVT.

The chain links TRBV7-9 to TRBJ2-5; 8 nucleotides line up with TRBD1. V shed 8 bases, J shed 5 bases, and the junction held 16 bases outside the gene matches. CDR1 SEHNR and CDR2 FQNEAQ come from the germline V gene (reference sequence). The CDR3 has 16 residues. CDR3 sequence: CASLPTQGESVETQYF. As DNA, the CDR3 is TGTGCCAGCCTACCTACACAGGGGGAGTCCGTGGAGACCCAGTACTTC.

The rearrangement uses TRBV15 and TRBJ2-1; 7 bases map to TRBD1. This CDR3 region has 13 residues. Trimming at V came to 5 bases and at J to 3 bases, leaving 1 base not matched to a gene. Germline V gene sequence: CDR1 LNHNV, CDR2 YYDKDF (reference sequence). This chain's CDR3 is CATSRDSYNEQFF. CDR3 nucleotide sequence: TGTGCCACCAGCCGGGACAGCTACAATGAGCAGTTCTTC.

This chain connects TRBV7-2 to TRBJ1-3; TRBD1 is a possible D gene (5 bases). The CDR3 length is 14 residues. The V end was cut by 1 base, the J end by 4 bases, with 8 bases between. CDR1 and CDR2 (germline): SGHTA, FQGNSA. The CDR3 DNA follows: TGTGCCAGCAGCTTAGGGGGCACAGGAAACACCATATATTTT. Translation gives CASSLGGTGNTIYF.

The chain combines TRBV6-5 with TRBJ2-1; 7 bases are a match to TRBD1. J was trimmed by 4 bases and V by 6 bases; bases with no gene match: 9. The CDR3 spans 15 residues. CDR1 is MNHEY and CDR2 is SVGAGI in the germline V gene. As DNA, the CDR3 is TGTGCCAGCAGGGCGGAGACAGGGATTTACAATGAGCAGTTCTTC. This codes for CASRAETGIYNEQFF.

The chain has TRBV18 and TRBJ2-1, with 9 bases lining up with TRBD1. The ends lost 3 bases at V and 6 bases at J; junction bases unmatched: 9. The germline V gene encodes CDR1 KGHSH and CDR2 LQKENI. The CDR3 is made up of 16 amino acids. CDR3 amino acids: CASSPRRQGVGNEQFF. For the CDR3, the DNA is TGTGCCAGCTCACCCCGCCGACAGGGGGTTGGCAATGAGCAGTTCTTC.

This chain connects TRBV6-4 to TRBJ2-1; 12 nucleotides align to TRBD2. The V segment lost 6 bases and the J segment 9 bases; nucleotides outside the gene matches: 6. Germline V gives CDR1 MRHNA, CDR2 SNTAGT. This CDR3 is built from 14 residues. Here the CDR3 DNA reads TGTGCCAGCAGAGAGCTAGCGGGAGGGGTTGAGCAGTTCTTC. Translation: CASRELAGGVEQFF.

This chain uses TRBV30 with TRBJ2-6; possibly TRBD1 for D (5 bases). From germline, CDR1 is GTSNPN and CDR2 SVGIG (reference sequence). V was shortened by 1 base and J by 2 bases, with 6 bases between the two germline ends. The CDR3 has 14 residues. The CDR3 DNA reads as TGTGCCTGGAGTGAACAGGCTGGGGCCAACGTCCTGACTTTC. Protein sequence: CAWSEQAGANVLTF.

This chain connects TRBV28 to TRBJ2-7, with TRBD1 matching 8 bases. V lost 6 bases to trimming and J lost 4 bases; unmatched junction nucleotides: 8. Germline V CDR1 and CDR2: MDHEN, SYDVKM. This CDR3 has 14 residues. The CDR3 coding sequence is TGTGCCAGCAGCGTTACAGGGGGAACATACGAGCAGTACTTC. Translating gives CASSVTGGTYEQYF.

The chain combines TRBV28 with TRBJ2-7, with TRBD2 as a possible D gene (6 bases). The V end lost 4 bases, the J end lost 5 bases, and 15 bases lay between the germline ends. The CDR3 covers 14 residues. Germline values: CDR1 MDHEN, CDR2 SYDVKM. CDR3 region: CASSSTGLANEQYF. The CDR3 DNA reads as TGTGCCAGCAGTTCAACGGGGCTAGCGAACGAGCAGTACTTC.

The chain carries TRBV29-1 and TRBJ2-7; 7 bases match TRBD1. CDR1 is SQVTM and CDR2 is ANQGSEA in the germline V gene. V shed 7 bases and J 4 bases; nucleotides not matched to a gene: 7. CDR3 length: 12 residues. Here the CDR3 DNA reads TGCAGCGGCGTGACAGGGACGTACGAGCAGTACTTC. This sequence encodes CSGVTGTYEQYF.

This clone was seen just once. The chain uses TRBV7-2 and TRBJ2-3; weak D call: TRBD2 (6 bases). The CDR3 runs to 16 residues. V shed 1 base and J shed 4 bases, with 15 bases lying between them. Germline V lookup: CDR1 SGHTA, CDR2 FQGNSA. CDR3 amino acids: CASSLDTGVLPDTQYF. The CDR3 nucleotides read TGTGCCAGCAGCTTAGACACGGGAGTTCTCCCAGATACGCAGTATTTT.

J is TRBJ2-5 and V is TRBV30, with TRBD1 identical over 7 bases. V shed 7 bases and J 3 bases; nucleotides not matched to a gene: 5. The CDR3 is 12 residues long. Germline loops: CDR1 GTSNPN, CDR2 SVGIG (reference sequence). The CDR3 spells CASRDSKETQYF. The CDR3 DNA follows: TGTGCCTCCCGGGACAGCAAAGAGACCCAGTACTTC.

A few counts support this clone. V and J are TRBV4-1 and TRBJ1-1; perhaps TRBD1 as D (6 bases). Trimming left V 1 base short and J 3 bases short, with 15 bases between. The length of the CDR3 is 16 residues. CDR1 and CDR2 from the germline V gene are MGHRA and YSYEKL. The CDR3 is CASSQGGTLGDTEAFF. In DNA, the CDR3 is TGCGCCAGCAGCCAAGGAGGGACACTAGGAGACACTGAAGCTTTCTTT.

This rearrangement joins TRBV9 to TRBJ2-3; D is undetermined. The CDR3 covers 13 residues. Germline values: CDR1 SGDLS, CDR2 YYNGEE. V lost 0 bases, J lost 5 bases, and 7 bases lay in between. This CDR3 is CASSVAGRDTQYF. The CDR3 nucleotides read TGTGCCAGCAGCGTAGCGGGTAGAGATACGCAGTATTTT. Variable domain in full (rest from reference TRBV9 and TRBJ2-3): DSGVTQTPKHLITATGQRVTLRCSPRSGDLSVYWYQQSLDQGLQFLIQYYNGEERAKGNILERFSAQQFPDLHSELNLSSLELGDSALYFCASSVAGRDTQYFGPGTRLTVL.

The chain has TRBV6-1 and TRBJ1-1; 7 positions match TRBD1. Germline V CDR1 and CDR2: MNHNS, SASEGT. V trimming: 6 bases; J trimming: 1 base; junction bases outside the gene matches: 5. This CDR3 comprises 14 residues. Here the CDR3 reads CASRGGQPNTEAFF. The CDR3 DNA reads as TGTGCCAGCAGAGGGGGACAGCCGAACACTGAAGCTTTCTTT.

This clone has only one observation. The genes are TRBV5-1 and TRBJ2-5; tentative D call: TRBD2 (6 bases). Germline values: CDR1 SGHRS, CDR2 YFSETQ. Trimming took off 3 bases at V and 2 bases at J, with 23 bases between the two ends. The CDR3 spans 18 residues. CDR3 nucleotide sequence: TGCGCCAGCAGCTCCACCCACACTAGCCTGGGCCCTCAAGAGACCCAGTACTTC. As protein: CASSSTHTSLGPQETQYF.

The V call is TRBV11-3, the J call TRBJ2-5; the match to TRBD1 covers 8 bases. Germline V gene lookup returns CDR1 SGHNT and CDR2 YENEEA. With 4 bases clipped from V and 1 base from J, the junction kept 5 bases outside the gene matches. CDR3 length: 15 amino acids. CDR3 amino acids: CASSYEGQVQETQYF. CDR3 bases: TGTGCCAGCAGCTACGAGGGACAGGTCCAAGAGACCCAGTACTTC.

CDR3 in amino acids: CASSPSGGPNTGELFF. CDR3 nucleotide sequence: TGTGCCAGCAGCCCTTCGGGGGGGCCAAACACCGGGGAGCTGTTTTTT. The V gene is TRBV13, the J gene TRBJ2-2, with 8 bases lining up with TRBD2. V was clipped by 5 bases and J by 2 bases; unmatched bases: 7. Germline V gene data show CDR1 as PRHDT and CDR2 as FYEKMQ (reference sequence). The CDR3 sequence is 16 residues long.

This clone was found a few times. The chain combines TRBV6-1 with TRBJ2-5, with 9 bases aligning to TRBD1. Trimming at V came to 3 bases and at J to 1 base, leaving 3 bases not matched to a gene. Germline V gene lookup returns CDR1 MNHNS and CDR2 SASEGT. CDR3 length: 15 residues. As DNA, the CDR3 is TGTGCCAGCAGTGACCAGGGACAGGGCCAAGAGACCCAGTACTTC. Its protein product is CASSDQGQGQETQYF.

The chain carries TRBV12-5 and TRBJ2-6; D is possibly TRBD2 (5 bases). V lost 0 bases and J 2 bases, leaving 8 bases between the germline ends. Germline CDR1 LGHNT, CDR2 FRNRAP. This CDR3 has 16 residues. The CDR3 DNA reads TGTGCTAGTGGTTTGGTTACAGCGGCTGGGGCCAACGTCCTGACTTTC. Its protein is CASGLVTAAGANVLTF. Using reference TRBV12-5 and TRBJ2-6 for the parts outside the CDR3, the full variable domain is DARVTQTPRHKVTEMGQEVTMRCQPILGHNTVFWYRQTMMQGLELLAYFRNRAPLDDSGMPKDRFSAEMPDATLATLKIQPSEPRDSAVYFCASGLVTAAGANVLTFGAGSRLTVL.

The rearrangement uses TRBV29-1 and TRBJ2-7, with D perhaps TRBD2 (5 bases). Germline values: CDR1 SQVTM, CDR2 ANQGSEA. The V end was cut by 5 bases, the J end by 3 bases, with 20 bases between. The CDR3 runs 15 residues. The CDR3 loop is CSVIDLRRSGYEQYF. DNA of the CDR3: TGCAGCGTTATCGACCTACGAAGGAGCGGCTACGAGCAGTACTTC.

The V call is TRBV7-2, the J call TRBJ2-1; 7 nucleotides line up with TRBD2. Trimming removed 5 bases from V and 9 bases from J; junction bases left unmatched: 10. Germline lookup yields CDR1 SGHTA and CDR2 FQGNSA. This CDR3 is built from 14 residues. CDR3 sequence reads: CASSNGLVGGEQFF. The CDR3 nucleotides read TGTGCCAGCAGCAATGGACTAGTTGGCGGTGAGCAGTTCTTC.

As for this clone: The conserved final phenylalanine or tryptophan is absent from the CDR3, which likely points to a read error. The rearrangement links TRBV2 to TRBJ1-6, with a weak D call TRBD1 (5 bases). The CDR3 has 13 residues. Deletions cut 11 bases from V and 9 bases from J, with 17 bases between. CDR1 and CDR2 from the germline V gene are SNHLY and FYNNEI. For the CDR3, the DNA is TGTGCCGTGAGAGGGACTGCTGGTTCACCCCTCCACCTT. Translation gives CAVRGTAGSPLHL.

This clone was recorded only once. The chain uses TRBV19 and TRBJ2-2; 9 nucleotides agree with TRBD1. The trim removed 10 bases at V and 1 base at J, leaving 7 bases unmatched. CDR1 LNHDA and CDR2 SQIVND come from the germline V gene (reference sequence). This CDR3 is built from 15 residues. DNA for the CDR3: TGTGCCACCCGACCGGGACAGGGGAACACCGGGGAGCTGTTTTTT. Amino acids: CATRPGQGNTGELFF.